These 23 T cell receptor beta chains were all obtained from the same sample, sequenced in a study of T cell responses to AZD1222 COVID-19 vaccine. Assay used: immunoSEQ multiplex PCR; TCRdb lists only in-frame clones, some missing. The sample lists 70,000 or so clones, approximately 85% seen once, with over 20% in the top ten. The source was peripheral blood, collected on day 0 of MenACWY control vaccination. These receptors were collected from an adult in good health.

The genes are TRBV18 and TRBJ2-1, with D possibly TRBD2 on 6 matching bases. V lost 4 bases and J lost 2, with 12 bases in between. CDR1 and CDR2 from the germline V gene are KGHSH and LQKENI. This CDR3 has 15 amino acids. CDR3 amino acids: CASSHRGGAYNEQFF. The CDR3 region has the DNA TGTGCCAGCTCACACCGCGGAGGGGCCTACAATGAGCAGTTCTTC.

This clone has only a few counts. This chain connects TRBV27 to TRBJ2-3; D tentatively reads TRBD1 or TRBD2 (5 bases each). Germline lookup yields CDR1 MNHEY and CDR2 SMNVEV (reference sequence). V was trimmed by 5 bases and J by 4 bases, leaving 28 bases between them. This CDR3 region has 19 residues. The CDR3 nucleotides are TGTGCCAGCAGTCCCCGTCCGTGGATTGGGAGCGGCAGGGCAGATACGCAGTATTTT. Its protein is CASSPRPWIGSGRADTQYF.

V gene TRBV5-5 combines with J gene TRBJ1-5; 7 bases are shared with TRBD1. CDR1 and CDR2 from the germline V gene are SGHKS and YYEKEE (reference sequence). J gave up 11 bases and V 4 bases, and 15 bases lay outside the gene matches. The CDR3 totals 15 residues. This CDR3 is CASSPGGTALTAQHF. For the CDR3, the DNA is TGTGCCAGCAGCCCTGGAGGGACAGCTTTGACAGCCCAGCATTTT.

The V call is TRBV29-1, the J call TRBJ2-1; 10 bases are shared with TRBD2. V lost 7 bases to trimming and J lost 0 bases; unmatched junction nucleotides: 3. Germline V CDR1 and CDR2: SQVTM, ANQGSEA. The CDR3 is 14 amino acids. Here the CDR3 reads CSASGRDSYNEQFF. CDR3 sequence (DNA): TGCAGCGCAAGCGGGAGGGACTCCTACAATGAGCAGTTCTTC.

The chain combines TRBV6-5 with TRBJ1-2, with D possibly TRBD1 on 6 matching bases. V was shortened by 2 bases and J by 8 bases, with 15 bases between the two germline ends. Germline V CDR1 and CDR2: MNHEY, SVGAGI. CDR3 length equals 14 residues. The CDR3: CASSYRQGTGGYTF. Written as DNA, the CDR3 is TGTGCCAGCAGTTACCGCCAGGGGACGGGAGGCTACACCTTC.

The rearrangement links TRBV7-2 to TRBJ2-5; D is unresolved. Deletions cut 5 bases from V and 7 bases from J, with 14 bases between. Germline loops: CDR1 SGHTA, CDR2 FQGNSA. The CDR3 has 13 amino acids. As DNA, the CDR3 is TGTGCCAGCAGCATCCGGGCCGGAGTGACCCAGTACTTC. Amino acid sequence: CASSIRAGVTQYF.

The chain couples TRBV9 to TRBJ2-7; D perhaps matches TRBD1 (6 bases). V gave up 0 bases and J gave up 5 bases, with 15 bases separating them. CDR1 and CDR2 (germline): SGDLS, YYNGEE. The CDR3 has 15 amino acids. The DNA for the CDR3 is TGTGCCAGCAGCGTAGGAGCCAGGGGTGACGACGAGCAGTACTTC. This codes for CASSVGARGDDEQYF. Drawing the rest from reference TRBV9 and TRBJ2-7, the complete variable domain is DSGVTQTPKHLITATGQRVTLRCSPRSGDLSVYWYQQSLDQGLQFLIQYYNGEERAKGNILERFSAQQFPDLHSELNLSSLELGDSALYFCASSVGARGDDEQYFGPGTRLTVT.

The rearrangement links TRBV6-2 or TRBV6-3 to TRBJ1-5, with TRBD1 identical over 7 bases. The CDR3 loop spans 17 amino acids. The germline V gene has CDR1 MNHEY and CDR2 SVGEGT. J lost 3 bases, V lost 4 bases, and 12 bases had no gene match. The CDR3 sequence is CASSFREGGQNNQPQHF. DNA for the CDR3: TGTGCCAGCAGTTTCAGGGAAGGGGGACAGAACAATCAGCCCCAGCATTTT.

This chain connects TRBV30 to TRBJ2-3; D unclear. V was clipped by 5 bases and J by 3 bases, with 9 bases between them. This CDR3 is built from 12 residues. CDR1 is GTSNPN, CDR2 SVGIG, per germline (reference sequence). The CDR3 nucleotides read TGTGCCTGGGGCCCCGTTACAGATACGCAGTATTTT. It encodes CAWGPVTDTQYF. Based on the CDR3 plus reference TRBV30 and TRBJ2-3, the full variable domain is SQTIHQWPATLVQPVGSPLSLECTVEGTSNPNLYWYRQAAGRGLQLLFYSVGIGQISSEVPQNLSASRPQDRQFILSSKKLLLSDSGFYLCAWGPVTDTQYFGPGTRLTVL.

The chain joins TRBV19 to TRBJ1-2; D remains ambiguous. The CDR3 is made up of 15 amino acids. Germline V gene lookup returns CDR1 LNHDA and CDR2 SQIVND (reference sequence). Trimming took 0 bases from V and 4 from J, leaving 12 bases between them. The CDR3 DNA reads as TGTGCCAGTAGTATAGAGACACCACCTGTCTATGGCTACACCTTC. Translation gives CASSIETPPVYGYTF.

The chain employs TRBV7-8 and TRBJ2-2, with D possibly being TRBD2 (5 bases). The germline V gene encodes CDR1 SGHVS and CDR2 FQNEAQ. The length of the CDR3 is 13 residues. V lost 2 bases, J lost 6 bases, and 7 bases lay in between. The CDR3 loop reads CASSLTRAGELFF. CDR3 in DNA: TGTGCCAGCAGCTTAACGAGGGCCGGGGAGCTGTTTTTT.

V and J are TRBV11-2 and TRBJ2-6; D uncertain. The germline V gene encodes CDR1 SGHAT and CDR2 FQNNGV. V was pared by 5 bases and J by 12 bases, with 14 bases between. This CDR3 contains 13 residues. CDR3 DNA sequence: TGTGCCAGCAGCCCCCTCCGATCCTTCGTCCTGACTTTC. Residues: CASSPLRSFVLTF.

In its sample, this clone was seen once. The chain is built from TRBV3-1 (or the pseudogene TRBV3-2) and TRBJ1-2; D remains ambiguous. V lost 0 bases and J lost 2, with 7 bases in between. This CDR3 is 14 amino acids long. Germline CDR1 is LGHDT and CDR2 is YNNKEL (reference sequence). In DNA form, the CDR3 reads TGTGCCAGCAGCCAAGAGCCAGAGAACTATGGCTACACCTTC. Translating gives CASSQEPENYGYTF.

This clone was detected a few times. The CDR3 here is CASRHKGTLTGYEQYF. As DNA, the CDR3 is TGTGCCAGCAGACATAAAGGGACTCTCACGGGCTACGAGCAGTACTTC. The chain joins TRBV28 to TRBJ2-7; D may be TRBD2 (6 bases). V was pared by 6 bases and J by 3 bases, with 21 bases between. The CDR3 totals 16 residues. Per the germline V gene, CDR1 is MDHEN and CDR2 is SYDVKM. Full variable domain (rest looked up from reference TRBV28 and TRBJ2-7): DVKVTQSSRYLVKRTGEKVFLECVQDMDHENMFWYRQDPGLGLRLIYFSYDVKMKEKGDIPEGYSVSREKKERFSLILESASTNQTSMYLCASRHKGTLTGYEQYFGPGTRLTVT.

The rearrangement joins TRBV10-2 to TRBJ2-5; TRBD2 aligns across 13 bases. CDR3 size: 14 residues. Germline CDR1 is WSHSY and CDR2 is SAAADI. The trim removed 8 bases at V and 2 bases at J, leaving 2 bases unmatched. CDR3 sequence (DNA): TGCGCCAGCGGACTAGCGGGGGTTCAAGAGACCCAGTACTTC. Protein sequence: CASGLAGVQETQYF.

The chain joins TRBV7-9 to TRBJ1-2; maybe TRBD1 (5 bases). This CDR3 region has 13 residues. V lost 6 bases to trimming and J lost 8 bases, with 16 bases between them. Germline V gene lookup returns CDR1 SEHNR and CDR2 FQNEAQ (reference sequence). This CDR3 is CASRAGAAEGYTF. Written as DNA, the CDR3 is TGTGCCAGCAGGGCTGGGGCGGCTGAAGGCTACACCTTC.

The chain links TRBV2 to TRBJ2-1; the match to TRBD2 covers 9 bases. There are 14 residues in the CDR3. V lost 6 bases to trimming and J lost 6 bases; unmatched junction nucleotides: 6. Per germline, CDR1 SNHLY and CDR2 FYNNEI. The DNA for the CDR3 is TGTGCCAGCAGCCCGGGACTAGCTGGCAATGAGCAGTTCTTC. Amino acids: CASSPGLAGNEQFF. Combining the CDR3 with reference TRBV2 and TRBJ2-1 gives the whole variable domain EPEVTQTPSHQVTQMGQEVILRCVPISNHLYFYWYRQILGQKVEFLVSFYNNEISEKSEIFDDQFSVERPDGSNFTLKIRSTKLEDSAMYFCASSPGLAGNEQFFGPGTRLTVL.

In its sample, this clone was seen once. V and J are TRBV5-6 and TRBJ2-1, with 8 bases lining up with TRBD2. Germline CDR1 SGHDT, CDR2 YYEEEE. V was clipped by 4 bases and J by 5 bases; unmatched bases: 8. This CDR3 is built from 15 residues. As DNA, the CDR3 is TGTGCCAGCAGCCCCTGGACTAGCTTTCACAATGAGCAGTTCTTC. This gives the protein CASSPWTSFHNEQFF.

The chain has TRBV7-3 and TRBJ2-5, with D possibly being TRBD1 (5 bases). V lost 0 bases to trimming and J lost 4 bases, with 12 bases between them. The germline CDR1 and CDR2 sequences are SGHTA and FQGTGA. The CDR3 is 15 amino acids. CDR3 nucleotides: TGTGCCAGCAGCTTAACAGGGGCGGACCGAGAGACCCAGTACTTC. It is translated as CASSLTGADRETQYF.

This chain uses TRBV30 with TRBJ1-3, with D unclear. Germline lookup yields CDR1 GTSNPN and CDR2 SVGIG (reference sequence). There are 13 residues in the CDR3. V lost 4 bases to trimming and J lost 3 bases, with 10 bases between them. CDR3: CAWTAGFGNTIYF. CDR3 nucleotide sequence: TGTGCCTGGACGGCGGGCTTTGGAAACACCATATATTTT.

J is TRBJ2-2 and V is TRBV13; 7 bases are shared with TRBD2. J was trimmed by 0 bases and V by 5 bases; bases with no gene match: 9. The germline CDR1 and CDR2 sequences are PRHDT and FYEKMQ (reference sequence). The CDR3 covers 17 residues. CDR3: CASSPPGGLPNTGELFF. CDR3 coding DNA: TGTGCCAGCAGCCCCCCTGGGGGACTACCGAACACCGGGGAGCTGTTTTTT.

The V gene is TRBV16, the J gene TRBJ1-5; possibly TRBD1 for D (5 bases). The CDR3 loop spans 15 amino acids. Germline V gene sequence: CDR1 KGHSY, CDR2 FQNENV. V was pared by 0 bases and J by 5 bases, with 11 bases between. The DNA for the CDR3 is TGTGCCAGCAGCCAATCCGGGACCGCCGATCAGCCCCAGCATTTT. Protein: CASSQSGTADQPQHF. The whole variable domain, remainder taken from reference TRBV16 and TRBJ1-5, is GEEVAQTPKHLVRGEGQKAKLYCAPIKGHSYVFWYQQVLKNEFKFLISFQNENVFDETGMPKERFSAKCLPNSPCSLEIQATKLEDSAVYFCASSQSGTADQPQHFGDGTRLSIL.

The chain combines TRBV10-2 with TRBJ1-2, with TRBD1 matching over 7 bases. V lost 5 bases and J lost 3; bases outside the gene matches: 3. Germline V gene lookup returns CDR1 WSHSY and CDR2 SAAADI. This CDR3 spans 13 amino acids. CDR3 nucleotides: TGCGCCAGCAGTTCACAGGGGTACTATGGCTACACCTTC. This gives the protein CASSSQGYYGYTF.